These T cell receptor beta chains were read from a single sample in a study of patients and donors after allogeneic stem cell transplantation. TCRdb analysed the RT-PCR reads with MiXCR anew, one entry per CDR3 protein. The sample has over 150,000 distinct CDR3 sequences; around two fifths are singletons. The sequenced sample consisted of blood, either unsorted or a sorted T cell fraction (not recorded which). These receptors all stem from a human donor who was either an allogeneic HSCT recipient or a stem cell or donor lymphocyte infusion donor (not recorded which). It is not recorded whose cells these are; they may come from a transplant donor. Both conserved end residues are part of each CDR3. A D gene is named only where the DNA matches it firmly. Clone size, where shown, is once, few, many, or a class for clones that have expanded.

>TRBJ1-6|TRBV12-3/TRBV12-4|few|.
CASSSRTSPLHF
TGTGCCAGCAGTTCTCGAACTTCACCCCTCCACTTT
>TRBJ2-2|TRBV20-1|.|.
CSAFKNTGELFF
TGCAGTGCTTTCAAGAACACCGGGGAGCTGTTTTTT
>TRBJ1-1|TRBV20-1|few|.
CSATTGNTEAFF
TGCAGTGCCACGACAGGGAACACTGAAGCTTTCTTT
>TRBJ2-7|TRBV28|.|TRBD2
CASSPQRGPRGEQYF
TGTGCCAGCAGTCCCCAGCGGGGCCCTCGGGGCGAGCAGTACTTC
>TRBJ1-1|TRBV4-3|few|.
CASSQDLNREAEAFF
TGCGCCAGCAGCCAAGATCTCAACAGGGAGGCCGAAGCTTTCTTT
>TRBJ2-7|TRBV4-1|.|.
CASSQEPLGAGVLYEQYF
TGCGCCAGCAGCCAAGAACCATTGGGGGCAGGGGTTCTCTACGAGCAGTACTTC
>TRBJ1-1|TRBV7-9|once|.
CASRSSARAFF
TGTGCCAGCAGGTCGTCCGCGAGAGCTTTCTTT
>TRBJ1-1|TRBV4-3|.|.
CASSQEITDTEAFF
TGCGCCAGCAGCCAAGAAATTACGGACACTGAAGCTTTCTTT
>TRBJ2-7|TRBV12-3/TRBV12-4|.|TRBD1
CASSSGTGLSYEQYF
TGTGCCAGCAGTTCCGGGACAGGGCTGTCCTACGAGCAGTACTTC
>TRBJ2-1|TRBV7-9|.|.
CASSLEPRGGSAQFF
TGTGCCAGCAGCTTAGAACCCAGGGGGGGCTCGGCGCAGTTCTTC
>TRBJ1-2|TRBV27|few|TRBD1
CALWGTESEGYTF
TGTGCCCTCTGGGGGACAGAATCAGAAGGCTACACCTTC
>TRBJ1-4|TRBV28|few|TRBD1
CASSSVDRGWLGEKLFF
TGTGCCAGCAGTTCCGTAGACAGGGGATGGTTAGGTGAAAAACTGTTTTTT
>TRBJ2-7|TRBV4-1|few|.
CASSHGLHMREQYF
TGCGCCAGCAGCCACGGACTACATATGAGGGAGCAGTACTTC
>TRBJ2-7|TRBV29-1|.|TRBD1
CSVGQDEQYF
TGCAGCGTCGGACAGGACGAGCAGTACTTC
>TRBJ1-2|TRBV12-3/TRBV12-4|.|.
CASSFRARGYTF
TGTGCCAGCAGTTTCAGGGCTCGGGGCTACACCTTC
>TRBJ1-1|TRBV19|.|.
CASSIVGPGESTEAFF
TGTGCCAGTAGTATAGTGGGTCCAGGGGAATCGACTGAAGCTTTCTTT
>TRBJ1-6|TRBV3-1|few|.
CASSRTGSGWNSPLHF
TGTGCCAGCAGCCGTACAGGTAGCGGTTGGAATTCACCCCTCCACTTT
>TRBJ2-3|TRBV19|.|.
CASSLGAETDTQYF
TGTGCCAGTAGTCTAGGGGCAGAAACAGATACGCAGTATTTT
>TRBJ2-1|TRBV25-1|few|.
CASSERLETDNEQFF
TGTGCCAGCAGTGAGCGGCTAGAGACCGACAATGAGCAGTTCTTC
>TRBJ1-5|TRBV24-1|.|.
CATSDQTGGNQPQHF
TGTGCCACCAGTGACCAGACAGGTGGCAATCAGCCCCAGCATTTT
>TRBJ1-4|TRBV12-3/TRBV12-4|.|.
CASSLGVINEKLFF
TGTGCCAGCAGTTTAGGGGTAATTAATGAAAAACTGTTTTTT
>TRBJ1-1|TRBV4-1|few|.
CASLGGVNTEAFF
TGCGCCAGCCTGGGCGGGGTGAACACTGAAGCTTTCTTT
>TRBJ1-4|TRBV18|.|.
CASSPNPANEKLFF
TGTGCCAGCTCACCAAATCCAGCGAATGAAAAACTGTTTTTT
>TRBJ1-1|TRBV2|few|.
CATQRAGTRHTEAFF
TGTGCCACTCAACGGGCCGGGACACGCCACACTGAAGCTTTCTTT
>TRBJ1-1|TRBV6-5|.|TRBD1
CASSSPGGPDHTEAFF
TGTGCCAGCAGTTCCCCAGGGGGGCCAGACCACACTGAAGCTTTCTTT
>TRBJ1-2|TRBV29-1|.|.
CSVEKSSNYGYTF
TGCAGCGTTGAAAAGAGTTCTAACTATGGCTACACCTTC
>TRBJ2-1|TRBV28|few|.
CASGEQGNEQFF
TGTGCCAGCGGGGAACAGGGAAATGAGCAGTTCTTC
>TRBJ1-2|TRBV12-3/TRBV12-4|few|TRBD1
CASSLRQGVIGYTF
TGTGCCAGCAGTTTAAGGCAGGGGGTTATTGGCTACACCTTC
>TRBJ2-7|TRBV9|once|TRBD2
CASSVGNSGSYEQYF
TGTGCCAGCAGCGTAGGTAATAGCGGGTCCTACGAGCAGTACTTC
>TRBJ2-2|TRBV9|.|.
CASSVVSGPTGELFF
TGTGCCAGCAGCGTAGTAAGCGGGCCCACCGGGGAGCTGTTTTTT
>TRBJ1-1|TRBV7-6|few|.
CASSLYSGNTEAFF
TGTGCCAGCAGCTTATATTCTGGGAACACTGAAGCTTTCTTT
>TRBJ2-1|TRBV15|.|.
CATSREAYEQFF
TGTGCCACCAGCAGAGAGGCCTATGAGCAGTTCTTC
>TRBJ2-1|TRBV14|.|.
CASSQDRRRSQISTNEQFF
TGTGCCAGCAGCCAAGATAGGCGCAGGTCCCAAATCTCAACTAATGAGCAGTTCTTC
>TRBJ1-1|TRBV29-1|.|.
CSVGGRDPEAFF
TGCAGCGTTGGAGGACGGGATCCAGAAGCTTTCTTT
>TRBJ2-1|TRBV28|few|.
CASRTNNEQFF
TGTGCCAGCAGAACTAACAATGAGCAGTTCTTC
>TRBJ2-2|TRBV6-6|few|TRBD2
CASSYSLLAGVTGELFF
TGTGCCAGCAGTTACTCCCTACTAGCGGGAGTCACCGGGGAGCTGTTTTTT
>TRBJ2-6|TRBV2|.|.
CASSDSVLSGANVLTF
TGTGCCAGCAGTGATAGTGTGTTGTCCGGGGCCAACGTCCTGACTTTC
>TRBJ2-2|TRBV6-1|.|.
CASIAPNTGELFF
TGTGCCAGCATAGCGCCGAACACCGGGGAGCTGTTTTTT
>TRBJ2-1|TRBV9|few|TRBD2
CASSVTPGLAEDSYNEQFF
TGTGCCAGCAGCGTAACACCGGGACTAGCGGAGGACTCCTACAATGAGCAGTTCTTC
>TRBJ1-2|TRBV7-2|.|.
CASSPLWDSPGRDGYTF
TGTGCCAGCAGCCCCCTTTGGGACTCCCCCGGGAGGGATGGCTACACCTTC
>TRBJ2-1|TRBV5-1|once|TRBD2
CASSLDLADYSYNEQFF
TGCGCCAGCAGCTTGGATCTAGCGGATTACTCCTACAATGAGCAGTTCTTC
>TRBJ1-1|TRBV6-2/TRBV6-3|few|.
CASSYVGFQGEAFF
TGTGCCAGCAGTTACGTCGGTTTTCAGGGTGAAGCTTTCTTT
>TRBJ1-1|TRBV29-1|.|.
CSVESDRPEAFF
TGCAGCGTTGAATCGGACAGACCTGAGGCTTTCTTT
>TRBJ1-2|TRBV12-3/TRBV12-4|few|.
CASTLLGARGYTF
TGTGCCAGCACCCTACTAGGGGCTCGAGGCTACACCTTC
>TRBJ1-2|TRBV7-2|few|.
CASSLAGKGQSYTF
TGTGCCAGCAGCTTAGCGGGAAAAGGGCAAAGCTACACCTTC
>TRBJ1-2|TRBV4-2|few|.
CASSVVGEDRYGYTF
TGTGCCAGCAGCGTGGTAGGGGAGGATCGGTATGGCTACACCTTC
>TRBJ1-3|TRBV28|.|TRBD1
CASSRTGHGNTIYF
TGTGCCAGCAGTCGGACAGGGCACGGAAACACCATATATTTT
>TRBJ2-7|TRBV6-5|.|TRBD2
CASSYLAGGQGPSYEQYF
TGTGCCAGCAGTTACTTAGCGGGAGGGCAGGGACCCTCCTACGAGCAGTACTTC
>TRBJ1-4|TRBV7-8|.|.
CASSSDPGGVKLFF
TGTGCCAGCAGCTCGGACCCGGGGGGGGTAAAACTGTTTTTT
>TRBJ2-6|TRBV20-1|.|.
CSAKTDSGANVLTF
TGCAGTGCGAAAACAGACTCTGGGGCCAACGTCCTGACTTTC
>TRBJ1-2|TRBV15|.|.
CATSRVRGAQVYGYTF
TGTGCCACCAGCAGAGTAAGGGGGGCGCAGGTCTATGGCTACACCTTC
>TRBJ1-2|TRBV6-2/TRBV6-3|.|.
CASTTPSGRSYGYTF
TGTGCCAGCACCACACCCTCGGGACGGAGCTATGGCTACACCTTC
>TRBJ1-3|TRBV4-3|.|.
CASSQEAQGSGNTIYF
TGCGCCAGCAGCCAAGAGGCCCAGGGATCAGGAAACACCATATATTTT
>TRBJ1-1|TRBV4-3|few|.
CASSPSRGTEAFF
TGCGCCAGCAGCCCAAGTCGTGGCACTGAAGCTTTCTTT